These 5 T cell receptor beta chains originate from one sample sequenced in a study of CD8 T cells in ankylosing spondylitis. One entry per CDR3 protein, called by TCRdb with MiXCR from the 5' RACE reads. The data hold under 200,000 distinct CDR3 sequences, with approximately 13% observed a single time. Sequences were obtained from blood, either unsorted or a sorted T cell fraction (not recorded which). All receptors come from a female donor with ankylosing spondylitis or in good health (not recorded which).

This chain links TRBV2 with TRBJ1-2, with unresolved D. The CDR3 is 14 amino acids. Per the germline V gene, CDR1 is SNHLY and CDR2 is FYNNEI. Trimming took off 6 bases at V and 4 bases at J, with 15 bases between the two ends. The CDR3 DNA reads as TGTGCCAGCAGGCTGGACGAGGGAGCCTATGGCTACACCTTC. Its translation: CASRLDEGAYGYTF.

This clonotype was counted many times. This chain joins TRBV29-1 and TRBJ2-3; 10 nucleotides agree with TRBD1. Germline assignment: CDR1 SQVTM and CDR2 ANQGSEA. J gave up 6 bases and V 5 bases, and 8 bases lay outside the gene matches. The CDR3 has 14 amino acids. In DNA form, the CDR3 reads TGCAGCGTTACCCGGACAGGGGGTATGGATACGCAGTATTTT. Its protein product is CSVTRTGGMDTQYF.

This clonotype appeared a few times. The chain employs TRBV3-1 and TRBJ2-1, with 10 bases fitting TRBD2. V dropped 8 bases and J dropped 8; count of bases not matched to a gene: 6. The CDR3 contains 13 residues. Germline CDR1 reads LGHDT; CDR2 reads YNNKEL (reference sequence). In DNA form, the CDR3 reads TGTGCCAGCCGGACTAGCGGAGGGGATGAGCAGTTCTTC. It translates to CASRTSGGDEQFF.

This clonotype was counted only a few times. The chain carries TRBV7-2 and TRBJ1-5, with D tentatively TRBD1 (6 bases). Trimming removed 5 bases at V and 4 bases at J, with 12 bases between. The CDR3 covers 14 residues. CDR1 and CDR2 (germline): SGHTA, FQGNSA. Here the CDR3 reads CASSLNRANQPQHF. In DNA, the CDR3 is TGTGCCAGCAGCCTAAACAGGGCTAATCAGCCCCAGCATTTT.

At least ten counts were recorded for this clonotype. This chain links TRBV20-1 with TRBJ2-5; weak D call: TRBD2 (6 bases). The CDR3 is 13 residues long. Germline assignment: CDR1 DFQATT and CDR2 SNEGSKA (reference sequence). V was cut by 5 bases and J by 3 bases, with 13 bases left in between. The CDR3 region is CSALRRDKETQYF. In DNA form, the CDR3 reads TGCAGTGCTTTAAGGCGGGATAAAGAGACCCAGTACTTC.